The table lists the clone carrying this TCR beta chain with many counts. Antigen: not known. In every case, the donor was a healthy Caucasian. TCRdb re-called the 5' RACE reads through MiXCR, storing one row per CDR3 protein. The sample carries 400,000 to 500,000 distinct CDR3 sequences, approximately 17% recorded once. This sample is part of a study of identical twins. Study conclusions and caveats: Models underestimated out-of-frame TCR alpha sharing in monozygotic twins. Invariant MAIT and iNKT cells could partly confound zero-insertion analyses.

Sample: naive T cells sorted from blood. This TCR was recovered from a man in his fifties or sixties in good health.

The CDR3 is CASSSGLYPYEQYF. The DNA of the CDR3 is TGTGCCAGCTCATCGGGCCTATACCCCTACGAGCAGTACTTC. The genes are TRBV18 and TRBJ2-7; D is undetermined. V was shortened by 5 bases and J by 2 bases, with 13 bases between the two germline ends. The germline gives CDR1 KGHSH, CDR2 LQKENI. The CDR3 is 14 residues long. The full variable domain, completed using reference TRBV18 and TRBJ2-7, is NAGVMQNPRHLVRRRGQEARLRCSPMKGHSHVYWYRQLPEEGLKFMVYLQKENIIDESGMPKERFSAEFPKEGPSILRIQQVVRGDSAAYFCASSSGLYPYEQYFGPGTRLTVT.